This is a list of T cell receptor beta chains from one sample in a study of EBV T-cell therapy then PD-1 blockade in nasopharyngeal carcinoma. The protocol was immunoSEQ multiplex PCR, while the TCRdb copy is restricted to in-frame clones and leaves out a portion. The sample holds 20,000 or so clones; about 86% are singletons and the top ten take approximately 34%. These TCRs' antigens remain unknown. Sample: CD8+ T cells from blood, taken at roughly day 280 from a patient whose treatment included autologous EBV-specific T cells and nivolumab. These receptors were obtained from a man in his forties with nasopharyngeal carcinoma. The CDR3 runs from the conserved cysteine through the conserved F or W. Fields, in order: clone size, V gene, D gene, J gene, CDR3 DNA, CDR3 protein. A D gene is named only where the DNA matches it firmly. Size tells how often a clone was seen (once, few, many) or the class of an expanded clone, and some rows leave it out.

.	TRBV9	TRBD1	TRBJ2-1	TGTGCCAGCAGCCCGCGACAGGGTCCCAATGAGCAGTTCTTC	CASSPRQGPNEQFF
.	TRBV7-9	.	TRBJ2-2	TGTGCCAGCAGCCCAACAGGTTTCCAGGCCGGGGAGCTGTTTTTT	CASSPTGFQAGELFF
.	TRBV12-3/TRBV12-4	.	TRBJ1-1	TGTGCCAGCACAAAGGGGGGGACTGAAGCTTTCTTT	CASTKGGTEAFF
few	TRBV7-9	.	TRBJ1-5	TGTGCCAGCAGCTCGGGCTGGGAGCCCCAGCATTTT	CASSSGWEPQHF
.	TRBV6-1	TRBD2	TRBJ2-7	TGTGCCAGCAGTGGTCCGGGTGTCGGGGGGTCCTACGAGCAGTACTTC	CASSGPGVGGSYEQYF
.	TRBV7-6	TRBD2	TRBJ2-3	TGTGCCAGCAGCTCCGGACTAGCGGGGGGCCTCACAGATACGCAGTATTTT	CASSSGLAGGLTDTQYF
.	TRBV12-3/TRBV12-4	.	TRBJ1-2	TGTGCCAGCACCCTCGGGGGCTATGGCTACACCTTC	CASTLGGYGYTF
.	TRBV7-9	.	TRBJ2-5	TGTGCCAGCAGCTTAGGTCGGGCGGGGGCCTCTCTGTGGACCCAGTACTTC	CASSLGRAGASLWTQYF
few	TRBV14	.	TRBJ1-6	TGTGCCAGCAGCCAAGATAGTCTAGGACACGAATTCCACTTT	CASSQDSLGHEFHF
.	TRBV6-2/TRBV6-3	.	TRBJ2-3	TGTGCCAGCAGCTGGCGTCCGGGGGACTCAGATACGCAGTATTTT	CASSWRPGDSDTQYF
.	TRBV9	.	TRBJ1-5	TGTGCCAGCAGCGCAGAAGGAAATGGCAATCAGCCCCAGCATTTT	CASSAEGNGNQPQHF
.	TRBV6-1	.	TRBJ2-3	TGTGCCAGCAGTGAACTCCCCGGGGGCACAGATACGCAGTATTTT	CASSELPGGTDTQYF